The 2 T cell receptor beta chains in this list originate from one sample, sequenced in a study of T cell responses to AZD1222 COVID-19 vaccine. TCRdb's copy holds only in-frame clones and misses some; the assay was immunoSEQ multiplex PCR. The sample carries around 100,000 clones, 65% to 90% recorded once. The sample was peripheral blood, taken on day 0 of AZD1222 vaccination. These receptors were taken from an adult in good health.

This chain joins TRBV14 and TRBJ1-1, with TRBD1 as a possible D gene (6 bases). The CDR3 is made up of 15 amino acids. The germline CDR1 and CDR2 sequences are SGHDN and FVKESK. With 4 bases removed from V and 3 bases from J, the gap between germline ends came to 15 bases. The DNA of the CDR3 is TGTGCCAGCAGCCCCCGAGGAGGGGGAGACACTGAAGCTTTCTTT. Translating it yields CASSPRGGGDTEAFF.

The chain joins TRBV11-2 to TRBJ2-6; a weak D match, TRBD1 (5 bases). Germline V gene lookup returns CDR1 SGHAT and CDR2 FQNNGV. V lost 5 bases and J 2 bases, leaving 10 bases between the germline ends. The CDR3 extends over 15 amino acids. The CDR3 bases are TGTGCCAGCAGCACCCAGACAGCTGGGGCCAACGTCCTGACTTTC. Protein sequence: CASSTQTAGANVLTF. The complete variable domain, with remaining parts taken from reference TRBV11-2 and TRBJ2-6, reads EAGVAQSPRYKIIEKRQSVAFWCNPISGHATLYWYQQILGQGPKLLIQFQNNGVVDDSQLPKDRFSAERLKGVDSTLKIQPAKLEDSAVYLCASSTQTAGANVLTFGAGSRLTVL.